This T cell receptor (beta chain) was observed in a study of T cell responses to AZD1222 COVID-19 vaccine. Study as a whole: Second doses that came at about 4 or about 12 weeks were put together. Points from the study as a whole: Vaccine-associated CD4 TCRs spanned spike, dominant at 160-218 and 743-854. The donor cohort was predominantly white British with a female majority, and clonal diversity may have been underestimated. After the peak T cell response, and only then, were repertoires sampled.

Germline CDR1 is MNHEY and CDR2 is SVGAGI. V was shortened by 2 bases and J by 5 bases, with 9 bases between the two germline ends. The CDR3 length is 13 residues. Concerning this clone: Antigen specificity is unknown.

Assay: immunoSEQ multiplex PCR; the TCRdb copy retains only in-frame clones and omits some. This table holds 90,000 to 100,000 clones, roughly 85% found once. The sequence came from an adult in good health. The starting material was peripheral blood, obtained on day 0 of AZD1222 vaccination. J is TRBJ1-1 and V is TRBV6-5, with D possibly matching TRBD1 (5 bases). DNA of the CDR3: TGTGCCAGCAGTTACGGCGCAGGGACTGAAGCTTTCTTT. It codes for CASSYGAGTEAFF.